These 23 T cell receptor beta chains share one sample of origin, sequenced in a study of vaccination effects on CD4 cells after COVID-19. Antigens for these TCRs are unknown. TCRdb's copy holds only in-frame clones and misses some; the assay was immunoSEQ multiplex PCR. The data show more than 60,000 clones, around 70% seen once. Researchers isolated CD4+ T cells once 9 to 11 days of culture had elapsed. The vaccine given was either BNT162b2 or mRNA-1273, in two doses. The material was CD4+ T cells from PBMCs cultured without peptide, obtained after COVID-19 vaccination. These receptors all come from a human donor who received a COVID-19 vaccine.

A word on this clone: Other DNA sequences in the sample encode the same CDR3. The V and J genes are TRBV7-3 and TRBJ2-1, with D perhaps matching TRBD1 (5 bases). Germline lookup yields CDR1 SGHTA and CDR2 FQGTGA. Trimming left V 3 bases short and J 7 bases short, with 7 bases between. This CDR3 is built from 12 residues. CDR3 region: CASSFSGNEQFF. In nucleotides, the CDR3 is TGTGCCAGCAGCTTTTCAGGGAATGAGCAGTTCTTC.

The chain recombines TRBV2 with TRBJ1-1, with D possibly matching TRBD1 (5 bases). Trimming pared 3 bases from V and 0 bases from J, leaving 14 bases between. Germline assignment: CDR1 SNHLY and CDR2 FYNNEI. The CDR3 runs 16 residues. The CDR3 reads CASSDPRQKMNTEAFF. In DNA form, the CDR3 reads TGTGCCAGCAGTGACCCACGACAGAAGATGAACACTGAAGCTTTCTTT.

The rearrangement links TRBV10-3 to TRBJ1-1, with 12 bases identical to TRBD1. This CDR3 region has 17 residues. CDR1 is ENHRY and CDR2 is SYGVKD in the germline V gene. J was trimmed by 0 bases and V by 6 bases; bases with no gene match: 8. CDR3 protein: CAIRPGQGANMNTEAFF. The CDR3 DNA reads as TGTGCCATCAGACCGGGACAGGGGGCGAACATGAACACTGAAGCTTTCTTT.

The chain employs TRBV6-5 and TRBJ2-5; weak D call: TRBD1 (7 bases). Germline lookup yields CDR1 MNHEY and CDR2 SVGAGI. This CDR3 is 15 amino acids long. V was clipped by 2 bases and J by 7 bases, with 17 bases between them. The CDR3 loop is CASSYRQGGDVTQYF. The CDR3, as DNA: TGTGCCAGCAGTTACCGGCAGGGGGGCGACGTGACCCAGTACTTC.

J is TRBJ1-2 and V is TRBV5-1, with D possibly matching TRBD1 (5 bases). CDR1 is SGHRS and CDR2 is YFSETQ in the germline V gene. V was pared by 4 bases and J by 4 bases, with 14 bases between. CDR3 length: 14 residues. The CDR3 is CASSRDSVSYGYTF. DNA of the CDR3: TGCGCCAGCAGCCGTGACAGCGTCTCCTATGGCTACACCTTC. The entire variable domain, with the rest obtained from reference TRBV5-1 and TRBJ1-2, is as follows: KAGVTQTPRYLIKTRGQQVTLSCSPISGHRSVSWYQQTPGQGLQFLFEYFSETQRNKGNFPGRFSGRQFSNSRSEMNVSTLELGDSALYLCASSRDSVSYGYTFGSGTRLTVV.

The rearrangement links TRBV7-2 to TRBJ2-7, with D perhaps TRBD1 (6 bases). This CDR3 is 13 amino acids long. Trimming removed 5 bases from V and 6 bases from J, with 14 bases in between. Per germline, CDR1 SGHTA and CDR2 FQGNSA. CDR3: CASSPMAGAEQYV. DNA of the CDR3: TGTGCCAGCAGCCCTATGGCAGGGGCCGAGCAGTACGTC.

CDR3 protein: CASSFTGGHEQYV. The CDR3 coding sequence is TGTGCCAGCAGTTTCACGGGAGGACACGAGCAGTACGTC. The J gene is TRBJ2-7, the V gene TRBV28; 7 bases line up with TRBD2. There are 13 residues in the CDR3. Per germline, CDR1 MDHEN and CDR2 SYDVKM. V gave up 3 bases and J gave up 5 bases; unmatched junction bases: 4.

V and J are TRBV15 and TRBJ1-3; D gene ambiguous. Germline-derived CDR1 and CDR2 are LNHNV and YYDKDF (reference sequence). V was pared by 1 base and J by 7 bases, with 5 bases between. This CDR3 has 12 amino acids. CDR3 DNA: TGTGCCACCAGCAGAGCCTTGAACACCATATATTTT. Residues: CATSRALNTIYF.

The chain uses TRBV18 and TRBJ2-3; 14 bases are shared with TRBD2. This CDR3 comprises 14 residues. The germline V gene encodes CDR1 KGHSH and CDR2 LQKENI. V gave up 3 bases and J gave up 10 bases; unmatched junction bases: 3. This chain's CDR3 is CASSPTSGGVAQYF. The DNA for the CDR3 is TGTGCCAGCTCACCGACTAGCGGGGGGGTGGCGCAGTATTTT.

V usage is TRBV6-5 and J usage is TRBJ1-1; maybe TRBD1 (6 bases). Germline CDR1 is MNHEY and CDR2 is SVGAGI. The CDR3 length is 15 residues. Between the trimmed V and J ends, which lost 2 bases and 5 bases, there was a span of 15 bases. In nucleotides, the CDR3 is TGTGCCAGCAGTTACATCAGGACCCAGGGGACTGAAGCTTTCTTT. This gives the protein CASSYIRTQGTEAFF.

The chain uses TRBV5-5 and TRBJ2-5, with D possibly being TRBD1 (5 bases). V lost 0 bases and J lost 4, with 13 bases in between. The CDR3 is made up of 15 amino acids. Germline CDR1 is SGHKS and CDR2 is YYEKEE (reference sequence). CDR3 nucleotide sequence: TGTGCCAGCAGCTTGGGGACATCCCAAGCAGAGACCCAGTACTTC. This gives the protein CASSLGTSQAETQYF.

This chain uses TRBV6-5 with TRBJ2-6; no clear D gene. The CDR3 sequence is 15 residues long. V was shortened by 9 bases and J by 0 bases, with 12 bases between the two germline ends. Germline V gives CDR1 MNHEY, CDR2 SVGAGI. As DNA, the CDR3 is TGTGCCAGTTTTACGGGCACCTCTGGGGCCAACGTCCTGACTTTC. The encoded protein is CASFTGTSGANVLTF.

CDR3 in DNA: TGTGCCAGCAGTTTATGGTCTGGGGGCAGCCAAGAGACCCAGTACTTC. Translated, it gives CASSLWSGGSQETQYF. The chain uses TRBV28 and TRBJ2-5, with a possible D match to TRBD1 (6 bases). CDR3 length: 16 residues. V lost 0 bases and J 1 base, leaving 12 bases between the germline ends. Germline V gives CDR1 MDHEN, CDR2 SYDVKM.

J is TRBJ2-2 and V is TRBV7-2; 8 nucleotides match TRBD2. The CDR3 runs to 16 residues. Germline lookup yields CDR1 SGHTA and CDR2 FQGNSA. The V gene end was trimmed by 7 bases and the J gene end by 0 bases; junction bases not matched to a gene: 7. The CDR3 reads CASTPNGGANTGELFF. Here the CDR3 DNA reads TGTGCCAGCACCCCCAACGGGGGGGCGAACACCGGGGAGCTGTTTTTT.

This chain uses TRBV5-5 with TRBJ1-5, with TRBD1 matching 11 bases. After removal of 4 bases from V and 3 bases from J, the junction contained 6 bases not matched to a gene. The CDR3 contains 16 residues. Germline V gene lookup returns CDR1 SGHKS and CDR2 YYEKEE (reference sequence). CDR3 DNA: TGTGCCAGCAGCCGGACAGGGGGCCGAGACAATCAGCCCCAGCATTTT. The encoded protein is CASSRTGGRDNQPQHF.

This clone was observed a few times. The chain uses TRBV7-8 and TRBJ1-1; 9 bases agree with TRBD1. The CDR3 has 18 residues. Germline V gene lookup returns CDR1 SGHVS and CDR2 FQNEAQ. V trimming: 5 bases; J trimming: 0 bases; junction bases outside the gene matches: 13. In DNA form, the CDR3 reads TGTGCCAGCAGCCAAGCGGGAACAGGGGGCGGGATGAACACTGAAGCTTTCTTT. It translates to CASSQAGTGGGMNTEAFF.

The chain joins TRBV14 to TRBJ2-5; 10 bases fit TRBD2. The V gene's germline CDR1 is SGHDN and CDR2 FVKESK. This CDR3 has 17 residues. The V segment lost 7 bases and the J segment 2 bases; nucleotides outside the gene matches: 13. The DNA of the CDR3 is TGTGCCAGCAAGGGCCAGCGGGGGGGCCAAGGTCAAGAGACCCAGTACTTC. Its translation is CASKGQRGGQGQETQYF.

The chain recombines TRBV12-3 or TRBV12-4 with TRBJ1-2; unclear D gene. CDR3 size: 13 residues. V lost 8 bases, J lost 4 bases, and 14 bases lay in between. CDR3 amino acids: CASAKERVYGYTF. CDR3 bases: TGTGCCAGCGCTAAGGAGCGGGTCTATGGCTACACCTTC.

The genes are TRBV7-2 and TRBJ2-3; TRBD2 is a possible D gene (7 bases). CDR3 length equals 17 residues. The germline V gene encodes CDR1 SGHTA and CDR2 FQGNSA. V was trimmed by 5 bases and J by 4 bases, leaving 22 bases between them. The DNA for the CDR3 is TGTGCCAGCAGCGTTGTGAGGTGGGGGGGCCGTTCAGATACGCAGTATTTT. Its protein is CASSVVRWGGRSDTQYF.

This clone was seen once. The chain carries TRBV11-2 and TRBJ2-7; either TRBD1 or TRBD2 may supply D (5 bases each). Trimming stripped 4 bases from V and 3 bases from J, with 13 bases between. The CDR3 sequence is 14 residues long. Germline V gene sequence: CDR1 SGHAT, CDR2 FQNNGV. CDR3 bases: TGTGCCAGCAGCTCCCGGGACCGAAACTACGAGCAGTACGTC. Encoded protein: CASSSRDRNYEQYV.

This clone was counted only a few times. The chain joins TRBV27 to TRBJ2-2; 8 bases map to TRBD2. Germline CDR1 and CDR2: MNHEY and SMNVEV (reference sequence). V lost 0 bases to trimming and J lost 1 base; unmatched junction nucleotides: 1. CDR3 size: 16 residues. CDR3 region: CASSLSAGGNTGELFF. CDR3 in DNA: TGTGCCAGCAGTTTATCGGCGGGAGGGAACACCGGGGAGCTGTTTTTT.

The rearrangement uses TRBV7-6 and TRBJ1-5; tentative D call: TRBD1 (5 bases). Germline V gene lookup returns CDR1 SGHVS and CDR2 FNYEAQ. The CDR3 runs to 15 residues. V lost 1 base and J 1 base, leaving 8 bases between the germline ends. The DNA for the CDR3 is TGTGCCAGCAGCTTAGTTGGGGGGAGCAATCAGCCCCAGCATTTT. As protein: CASSLVGGSNQPQHF.

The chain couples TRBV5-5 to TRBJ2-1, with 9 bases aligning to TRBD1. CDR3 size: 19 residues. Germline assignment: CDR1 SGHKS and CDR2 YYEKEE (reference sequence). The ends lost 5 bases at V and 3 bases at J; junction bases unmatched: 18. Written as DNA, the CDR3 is TGTGCCAGCAGGCTTATACCTCTCAACAGGGGGCTAATCTACAATGAGCAGTTCTTC. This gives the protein CASRLIPLNRGLIYNEQFF.